Described below is a single T cell receptor (beta chain) sequence and its context. No cognate antigen has been identified for it. A commercial ELISA kit detecting HCMV-specific IgG in serum was used to determine HCMV serostatus. Peripheral blood mononuclear cells were isolated from blood by Ficoll density gradient centrifugation. The instrument given in TCRdb is Illumina HiSeq 2000. TCR beta cDNA libraries were made by 5'RACE template switching that added a universal primer site and unique molecular identifiers. Synthesis of cDNA was primed from the TCR beta constant segment and was followed by two consecutive PCR amplification steps. The study's processing was this. MIGEC was used to demultiplex reads and group the reads by UMI, and MiTCR was used to assemble and quantify clonotypes. To exclude erroneous sequences, any TCR cDNA sequence not supported by at least two reads was discarded. The tcR package was used for downstream repertoire analysis, and clonotypes were matched across fractions by CDR3 nucleotide sequence plus V segment. Antigen specificity was annotated against VDJdb with VDJmatch, allowing one amino acid substitution in CDR3. TCRdb reanalyzed the reads, keeping one entry per CDR3 protein sequence and omitting DNA. Clone size and V and J calls follow TCRdb, not the original study. The sample table holds roughly 110,000 distinct CDR3 sequences. 18% of the sample rests with the top ten.

The data are from a study of T cells expressing NK-cell markers (dated by TCRdb to the early 2020s). As for the study more broadly: In sorted CD3+CD56+NKG2C+, CD3+CD56+NKG2C- and CD3+CD56-NKG2C+ T-cell subsets from several donors, TCR beta-chain repertoires were profiled. Seven of the eight sequenced donors were HCMV-seropositive and one was HCMV-seronegative. Randomly selected healthy volunteers, three men and five women, were used as the eight sequenced donors. Illumina HiSeq 2000/2500, MiSeq or NextSeq was used to sequence libraries as 2 x 150 bp reads.

Results the study describes overall, beyond this receptor: It remained unclear whether the expanded NKG2C-expressing T cell clones were specific for HCMV antigens. Those dominant clonotypes were again the most abundant among CD3+CD56-NKG2C+ cells in several donors, at roughly 28.3-65%. In 6 or 7 donors, the dominant CD3+CD56+NKG2C+ clonotypes ranked among the top 10 CD8+ clonotypes, making up roughly 1.0-8% of CD8+ T cells.

The receptor was isolated from a woman between 18 and 70 years old in good health. The sequenced sample consisted of blood T cells: a sorted CD56 or NKG2C T cell subset, CD4+ or CD8+ T cells, or bulk PBMC T cells (not recorded which).

The CDR3 protein: CSVEVASSYEQYF. In this chain, TRBV29-1 is recombined with TRBJ2-7. There are 13 amino acids in the CDR3, from cysteine to phenylalanine inclusive. The record lacks a DNA sequence. Reading the germline V gene gives CDR1 SQVTM and CDR2 ANQGSEA.